The present T cell receptor beta chain was sequenced within a study of blood T cell repertoires in COVID-19. Study overall: Specimens from acute and convalescent COVID-19 originated in the United States, Italy and Spain. Nucleic acid was either cDNA or gDNA, and it came from T cells, B-cell-depleted T cells, or PBMCs.

Trimming pared 3 bases from V and 4 bases from J, leaving 15 bases between. Germline V CDR1 and CDR2: LNHDA, SQIVND (reference sequence). The CDR3 runs to 15 residues. The assay was immunoSEQ multiplex PCR, and TCRdb's table has in-frame clones only and misses some. The sample consists of 200,000 to 250,000 clones, approximately 78% of them appearing once. Patients of the Seattle cohort, enrolled during active infection, were followed longitudinally. The sequenced sample consisted of peripheral blood. The sequence derives from a woman older than 75 with COVID-19, enrolled during active disease. This chain joins TRBV19 and TRBJ1-2; no clear D gene. The CDR3 region is CASSIRAREGYGYTF. CDR3 DNA sequence: TGTGCCAGTAGTATTAGAGCCCGGGAGGGCTATGGCTACACCTTC.